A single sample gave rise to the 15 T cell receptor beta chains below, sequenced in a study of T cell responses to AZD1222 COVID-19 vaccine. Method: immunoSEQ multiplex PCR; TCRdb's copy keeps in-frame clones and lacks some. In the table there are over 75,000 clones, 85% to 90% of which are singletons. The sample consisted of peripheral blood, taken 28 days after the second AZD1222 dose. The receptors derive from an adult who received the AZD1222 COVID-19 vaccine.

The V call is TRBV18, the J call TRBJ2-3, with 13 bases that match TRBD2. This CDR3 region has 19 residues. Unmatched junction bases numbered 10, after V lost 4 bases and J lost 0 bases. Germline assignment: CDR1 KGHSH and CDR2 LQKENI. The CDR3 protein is CASSRRSGLAGPSTDTQYF. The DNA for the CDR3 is TGTGCCAGCTCACGGCGTTCGGGACTAGCGGGACCTAGCACAGATACGCAGTATTTT.

CDR3: CASSLSSEYNEQFF. The CDR3 bases are TGCGCCAGCAGCTTATCCTCCGAATACAATGAGCAGTTCTTC. The chain uses TRBV5-1 and TRBJ2-1, with D unclear. Germline CDR1 and CDR2: SGHRS and YFSETQ. Deletions cut 2 bases from V and 4 bases from J, with 10 bases between. This CDR3 comprises 14 residues.

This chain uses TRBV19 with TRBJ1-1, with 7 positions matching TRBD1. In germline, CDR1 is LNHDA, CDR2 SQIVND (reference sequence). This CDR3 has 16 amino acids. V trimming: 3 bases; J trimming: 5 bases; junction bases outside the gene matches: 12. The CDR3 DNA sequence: TGTGCCAGTAGTATCCGGTTTGAGGGGGCAGGGACTGAAGCTTTCTTT. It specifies CASSIRFEGAGTEAFF.

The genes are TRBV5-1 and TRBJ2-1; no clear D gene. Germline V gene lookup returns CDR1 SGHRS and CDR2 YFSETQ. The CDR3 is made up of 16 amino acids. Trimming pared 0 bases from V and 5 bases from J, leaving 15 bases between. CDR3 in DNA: TGCGCCAGCAGCTTGGCGACTGCCGCTGGGAACAATGAGCAGTTCTTC. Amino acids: CASSLATAAGNNEQFF.

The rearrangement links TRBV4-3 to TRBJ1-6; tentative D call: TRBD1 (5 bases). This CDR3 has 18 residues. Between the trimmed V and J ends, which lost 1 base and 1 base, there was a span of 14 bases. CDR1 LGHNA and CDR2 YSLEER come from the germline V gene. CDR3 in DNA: TGCGCCAGCAGCCAAGGTTCGGGGGGAAGTTCCTATAATTCACCCCTCCACTTT. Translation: CASSQGSGGSSYNSPLHF.

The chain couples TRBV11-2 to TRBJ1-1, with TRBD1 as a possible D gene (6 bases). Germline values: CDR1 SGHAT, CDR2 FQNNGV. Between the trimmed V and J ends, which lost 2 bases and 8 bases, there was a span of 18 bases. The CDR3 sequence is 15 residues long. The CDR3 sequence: CASSLRQWQGQEAFF. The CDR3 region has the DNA TGTGCCAGCAGCTTAAGACAGTGGCAGGGACAAGAAGCTTTCTTT.

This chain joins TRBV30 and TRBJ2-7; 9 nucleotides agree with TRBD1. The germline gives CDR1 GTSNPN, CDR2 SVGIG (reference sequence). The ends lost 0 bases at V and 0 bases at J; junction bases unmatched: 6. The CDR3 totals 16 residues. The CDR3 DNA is TGTGCCTGGAGTGTAATGGGACAGGGTTTCTCCTACGAGCAGTACTTC. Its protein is CAWSVMGQGFSYEQYF. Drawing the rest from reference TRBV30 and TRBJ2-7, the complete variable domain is SQTIHQWPATLVQPVGSPLSLECTVEGTSNPNLYWYRQAAGRGLQLLFYSVGIGQISSEVPQNLSASRPQDRQFILSSKKLLLSDSGFYLCAWSVMGQGFSYEQYFGPGTRLTVT.

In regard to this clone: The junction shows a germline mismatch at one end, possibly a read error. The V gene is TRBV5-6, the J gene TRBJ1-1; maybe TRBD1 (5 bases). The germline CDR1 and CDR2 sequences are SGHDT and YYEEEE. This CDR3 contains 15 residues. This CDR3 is CASSLVGGGNSEAFF. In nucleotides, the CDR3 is TGTGCCAGCAGCTTGGTGGGGGGAGGGAACTCTGAAGCTTTCTTT.

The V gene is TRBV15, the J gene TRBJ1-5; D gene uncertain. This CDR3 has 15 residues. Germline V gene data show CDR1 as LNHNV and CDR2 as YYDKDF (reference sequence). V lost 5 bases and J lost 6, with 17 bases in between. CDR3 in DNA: TGTGCCACCAGCCCCAAGCGGGAGCCGTTTCAGCCCCAGCATTTT. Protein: CATSPKREPFQPQHF. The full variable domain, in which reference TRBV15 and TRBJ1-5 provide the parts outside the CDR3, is DAMVIQNPRYQVTQFGKPVTLSCSQTLNHNVMYWYQQKSSQAPKLLFHYYDKDFNNEADTPDNFQSRRPNTSFCFLDIRSPGLGDTAMYLCATSPKREPFQPQHFGDGTRLSIL.

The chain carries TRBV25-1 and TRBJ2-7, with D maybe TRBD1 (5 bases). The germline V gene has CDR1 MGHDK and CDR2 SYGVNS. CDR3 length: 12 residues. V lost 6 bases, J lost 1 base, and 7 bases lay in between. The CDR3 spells CASSRASYEQYF. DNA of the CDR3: TGTGCCAGCAGCAGGGCATCCTACGAGCAGTACTTC.

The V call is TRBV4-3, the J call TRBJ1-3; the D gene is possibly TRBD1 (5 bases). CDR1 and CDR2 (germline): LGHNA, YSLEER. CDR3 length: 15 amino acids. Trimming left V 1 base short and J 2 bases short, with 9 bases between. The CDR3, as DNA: TGCGCCAGCAGCCAAGCCGGGACGGCTGGAAACACCATATATTTT. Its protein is CASSQAGTAGNTIYF.

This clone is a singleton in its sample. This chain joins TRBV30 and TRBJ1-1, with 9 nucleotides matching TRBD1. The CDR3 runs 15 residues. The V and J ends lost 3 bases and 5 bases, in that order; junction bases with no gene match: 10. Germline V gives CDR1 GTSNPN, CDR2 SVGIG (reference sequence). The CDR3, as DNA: TGTGCCTGGAGCGAAGGGTACAGGGGGCGGACTGAAGCTTTCTTT. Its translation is CAWSEGYRGRTEAFF.

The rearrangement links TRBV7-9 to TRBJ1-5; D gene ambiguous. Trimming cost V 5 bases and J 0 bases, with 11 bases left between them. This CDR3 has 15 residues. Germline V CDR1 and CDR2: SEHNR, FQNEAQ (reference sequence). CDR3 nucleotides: TGTGCCAGCAGCCAAGGGCAGAGTAGCAATCAGCCCCAGCATTTT. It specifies CASSQGQSSNQPQHF.

CDR3 sequence (DNA): TGTGCCAGCAGTCTGGGACTAGTGGGAACCTCCTACAATGAGCAGTTCTTC. Encoded protein: CASSLGLVGTSYNEQFF. The rearrangement uses TRBV3-1 (or the pseudogene TRBV3-2) and TRBJ2-1, with 8 bases aligning to TRBD2. CDR1 LGHDT and CDR2 YNNKEL come from the germline V gene (reference sequence). This CDR3 spans 17 amino acids. Trimming took 6 bases from V and 0 from J; bases not matched to a gene: 10.

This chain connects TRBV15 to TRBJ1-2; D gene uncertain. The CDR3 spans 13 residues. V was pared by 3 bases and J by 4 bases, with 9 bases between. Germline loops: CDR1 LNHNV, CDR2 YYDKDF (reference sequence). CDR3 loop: CATSSPGSYGYTF. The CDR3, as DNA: TGTGCCACCAGCAGTCCGGGTAGCTATGGCTACACCTTC. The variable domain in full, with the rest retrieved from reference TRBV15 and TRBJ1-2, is DAMVIQNPRYQVTQFGKPVTLSCSQTLNHNVMYWYQQKSSQAPKLLFHYYDKDFNNEADTPDNFQSRRPNTSFCFLDIRSPGLGDTAMYLCATSSPGSYGYTFGSGTRLTVV.